A single sample gave rise to the 16 T cell receptor beta chains below, sequenced in a study of response to subunit inactivated influenza vaccine. MiXCR, applied by TCRdb to the RT-PCR reads, yields one record per CDR3 protein. The sample comprises about 780,000 distinct CDR3 sequences, around a sixth of which are singletons, and around 9.9% rests with the top ten. This specimen was PBMCs from blood, taken 4 to 6 days after vaccination. Every receptor here comes from a man aged 50-60 years who received an inactivated influenza vaccine.

This clonotype showed up many times. The chain couples TRBV10-3 to TRBJ1-1; 8 positions match TRBD1. The CDR3 is made up of 13 amino acids. From germline, CDR1 is ENHRY and CDR2 SYGVKD. The trim removed 11 bases at V and 2 bases at J, leaving 7 bases unmatched. The CDR3 bases are TGTGCCGCCCATCAGGGGGCCAACACTGAAGCTTTCTTT. Its protein is CAAHQGANTEAFF.

This clonotype came up a few times. The CDR3 nucleotides read TGTGCCAGCAGACCCGGAGTTGTCTTCAGCGGGGAGCTGTTTTTT. Protein: CASRPGVVFSGELFF. This chain connects TRBV6-2 or TRBV6-3 to TRBJ2-2; D not resolved. This CDR3 spans 15 amino acids. V lost 6 bases, J lost 7 bases, and 18 bases lay in between. Germline loops: CDR1 MNHEY, CDR2 SVGEGT.

This clonotype was counted many times. J is TRBJ2-3 and V is TRBV20-1; 9 bases agree with TRBD2. This CDR3 region has 13 residues. V trimming: 3 bases; J trimming: 5 bases; junction bases outside the gene matches: 3. The germline V gene encodes CDR1 DFQATT and CDR2 SNEGSKA (reference sequence). The CDR3 sequence is CSARASGVDTQYF. DNA of the CDR3: TGCAGTGCTAGGGCTAGCGGGGTAGATACGCAGTATTTT.

This chain uses TRBV20-1 with TRBJ2-5; D unclear. Germline CDR1 is DFQATT and CDR2 is SNEGSKA (reference sequence). Trimming took 1 base from V and 5 from J, leaving 11 bases between them. CDR3 length: 13 amino acids. Here the CDR3 reads CSARVLDRETQYF. The CDR3, as DNA: TGCAGTGCTAGAGTGTTAGATAGGGAGACCCAGTACTTC.

This rearrangement joins TRBV24-1 to TRBJ1-5; tentatively, D is TRBD1 (5 bases). V gave up 3 bases and J gave up 7 bases, with 12 bases separating them. The CDR3 has 14 residues. Germline V CDR1 and CDR2: KGHDR, SFDVKD. The CDR3 spells CATSDQGSSQPQHF. CDR3 in DNA: TGTGCCACCAGTGATCAGGGTAGCTCCCAGCCCCAGCATTTT.

This clonotype was counted a few times. The chain joins TRBV20-1 to TRBJ2-3, with 8 positions matching TRBD2. The germline V gene has CDR1 DFQATT and CDR2 SNEGSKA (reference sequence). V lost 4 bases, J lost 3 bases, and 6 bases stayed unmatched. CDR3 length: 14 residues. The CDR3 spells CSATGGALTDTQYF. CDR3 DNA sequence: TGCAGTGCTACGGGGGGGGCTCTAACAGATACGCAGTATTTT.

This clonotype has a handful of counts. The chain joins TRBV20-1 to TRBJ1-4; D is uncertain. With 5 bases removed from V and 5 bases from J, the gap between germline ends came to 15 bases. The CDR3 runs to 14 residues. Germline V CDR1 and CDR2: DFQATT, SNEGSKA (reference sequence). In DNA form, the CDR3 reads TGCAGTGCTCTGGACCCTCTCCGAAATGAAAAACTGTTTTTT. Amino acid sequence: CSALDPLRNEKLFF.

This clonotype turned up a few times. This rearrangement joins TRBV25-1 to TRBJ2-2; TRBD2 matches at 8 bases. The germline gives CDR1 MGHDK, CDR2 SYGVNS. V shed 4 bases, J shed 4 bases, and the junction held 8 bases outside the gene matches. The CDR3 has 16 residues. In nucleotides, the CDR3 is TGTGCCAGCAGTGGGGGACTAGTTTTGGGCACCGGGGAGCTGTTTTTT. Amino acid sequence: CASSGGLVLGTGELFF. Variable domain in full (rest from reference TRBV25-1 and TRBJ2-2): EADIYQTPRYLVIGTGKKITLECSQTMGHDKMYWYQQDPGMELHLIHYSYGVNSTEKGDLSSESTVSRIRTEHFPLTLESARPSHTSQYLCASSGGLVLGTGELFFGEGSRLTVL.

V gene TRBV12-3 or TRBV12-4 combines with J gene TRBJ1-2; D is perhaps TRBD1 (6 bases). With 3 bases removed from V and 2 bases from J, the gap between germline ends came to 10 bases. The CDR3 runs 14 residues. Here the CDR3 reads CASSFGQTNYGYTF. In nucleotides, the CDR3 is TGTGCCAGCAGTTTCGGACAGACAAACTATGGCTACACCTTC.

This clonotype has just a few counts. The genes are TRBV6-1 and TRBJ2-5; tentatively, D is TRBD1 or TRBD2 (5 bases each). This CDR3 is 14 amino acids long. Germline-derived CDR1 and CDR2 are MNHNS and SASEGT. Trimming pared 2 bases from V and 6 bases from J, leaving 13 bases between. CDR3 nucleotide sequence: TGTGCCAGCAGTGAAAGTGGGGGTAGGAAGACCCAGTACTTC. Amino acids: CASSESGGRKTQYF.

The chain is built from TRBV7-2 and TRBJ2-5; weak D call: TRBD2 (5 bases). Germline V CDR1 and CDR2: SGHTA, FQGNSA. The length of the CDR3 is 12 residues. Trimming pared 1 base from V and 9 bases from J, leaving 9 bases between. CDR3 in amino acids: CASSLGSAAQYF. The CDR3 DNA reads TGTGCCAGCAGCTTAGGTAGCGCGGCCCAGTACTTC.

The rearrangement joins TRBV12-3 or TRBV12-4 to TRBJ2-3; 7 bases match TRBD2. The trim removed 5 bases at V and 11 bases at J, leaving 10 bases unmatched. The CDR3 is 13 amino acids. CDR3 DNA sequence: TGTGCCAGCAGTCCTCTCGGGGGGAAATGGCAGTATTTT. It is translated as CASSPLGGKWQYF.

This chain links TRBV7-9 with TRBJ2-4; D perhaps matches TRBD2 (5 bases). Per the germline V gene, CDR1 is SEHNR and CDR2 is FQNEAQ (reference sequence). CDR3 length: 16 residues. V was clipped by 4 bases and J by 6 bases, with 19 bases between them. In DNA, the CDR3 is TGTGCCAGCAGCTCATTACTAGGGTCGGATGGAAACATTCAGTACTTC. Residues: CASSSLLGSDGNIQYF.

This clonotype was counted between two and nine times. V gene TRBV20-1 combines with J gene TRBJ1-4; 7 nucleotides match TRBD1. The CDR3 totals 14 residues. Unmatched junction bases numbered 12, after V lost 5 bases and J lost 9 bases. Germline values: CDR1 DFQATT, CDR2 SNEGSKA (reference sequence). CDR3 protein: CSASARGRSKKLFF. The CDR3 DNA reads TGCAGTGCTTCCGCGAGGGGGCGATCTAAAAAACTGTTTTTT.

The chain joins TRBV10-3 to TRBJ2-3; TRBD2 agrees at 9 bases. J lost 0 bases, V lost 0 bases, and 10 bases had no gene match. The CDR3 is made up of 19 amino acids. Per germline, CDR1 ENHRY and CDR2 SYGVKD. CDR3 DNA sequence: TGTGCCATCAGTGAGTCGATGTATATGACTAGCGGCAGCACAGATACGCAGTATTTT. It encodes CAISESMYMTSGSTDTQYF.

The genes are TRBV5-1 and TRBJ2-1; D might be TRBD1 (6 bases). Trimming pared 7 bases from V and 2 bases from J, leaving 16 bases between. Germline CDR1 SGHRS, CDR2 YFSETQ. This CDR3 has 15 residues. This chain's CDR3 is CASSPVTGAYNEQFF. In DNA form, the CDR3 reads TGCGCCAGCTCCCCCGTGACAGGAGCCTACAATGAGCAGTTCTTC.